This entry features one TCR beta chain sequence. The CDR3 is 14 amino acids. The germline V gene encodes CDR1 SGHTA and CDR2 FQGNSA. Trimming left V 5 bases short and J 3 bases short, with 8 bases between. Authors' processing steps: The authors estimated nucleated cell counts from reference gene primer amplification. This table comes from immunoSEQ multiplex PCR, and its TCRdb copy is limited to in-frame clones, with some not included. V, J and clone size were drawn from that table, and D and trimming were deduced from the DNA. Of tens of thousands of clones in the sample, around 82% were seen once. These data come from a study of blood T cell repertoires in COVID-19. Overall study: Samples of COVID-19 (acute and convalescent) were obtained from the United States, Italy and Spain. T cells, B-cell-depleted T cells, or PBMCs supplied cDNA or gDNA.

The sequencing sample was made of peripheral blood. The gene calls are TRBV7-2 and TRBJ1-6; no clear D. This clonotype was obtained from a man aged 50-60 years with active or convalescent COVID-19. CDR3 bases: TGTGCCAGCAGCCCCCGGGACTATAATTCACCCCTCCACTTT. Its protein is CASSPRDYNSPLHF.